This T cell receptor (beta chain) is from a study of metastatic and nonmetastatic thyroid tumors. Study-wide context: The study looked at repertoires side by side in blood and in tumor or nodule tissue from malignant and benign thyroid patients. Study-wide findings and caveats: Versus benign nodules, malignant thyroid tumors reportedly had significantly higher TCR beta diversity, in blood and tumor.

This clone was observed many times. The antigen is undetermined. The CDR3 runs 15 residues. V shed 4 bases and J shed 0 bases, with 13 bases lying between them. The germline CDR1 and CDR2 sequences are SQVTM and ANQGSEA. All patients were treatment-naive before thyroid surgery. Source study methods: Using the CDR3 differences seen across clinicopathological groups, the authors built a distant-metastasis classifier for papillary thyroid cancer, which was meant to discriminate distant-metastatic patients. MiXCR reprocessed the PCR reads for TCRdb. These V and J calls originate from TCRdb's pipeline instead of the authors' own analysis. This sample has 15,000 to 20,000 clones, with approximately 15% found just once.

The genes are TRBV29-1 and TRBJ2-4; no clear D. The TCR was taken from a female donor with papillary thyroid cancer or a benign thyroid nodule (not recorded which). Some clones in this sample may be carry-over from other donors' samples. Sequenced sample: blood. The CDR3 loop is CSVVKGPLAKNIQYF. The CDR3 bases are TGCAGCGTTGTTAAGGGCCCATTAGCCAAAAACATTCAGTACTTC.